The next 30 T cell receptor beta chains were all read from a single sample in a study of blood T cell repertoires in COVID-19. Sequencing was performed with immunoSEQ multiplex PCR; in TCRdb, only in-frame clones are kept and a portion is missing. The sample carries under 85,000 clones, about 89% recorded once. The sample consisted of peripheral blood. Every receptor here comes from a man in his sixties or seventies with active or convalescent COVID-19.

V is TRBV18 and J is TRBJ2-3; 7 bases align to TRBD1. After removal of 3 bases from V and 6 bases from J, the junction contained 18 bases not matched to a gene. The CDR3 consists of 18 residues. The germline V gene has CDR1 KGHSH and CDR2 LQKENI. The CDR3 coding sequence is TGTGCCAGCTCACCCTCGGGATTAGACAGGGAAAGCATGGATACGCAGTATTTT. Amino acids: CASSPSGLDRESMDTQYF.

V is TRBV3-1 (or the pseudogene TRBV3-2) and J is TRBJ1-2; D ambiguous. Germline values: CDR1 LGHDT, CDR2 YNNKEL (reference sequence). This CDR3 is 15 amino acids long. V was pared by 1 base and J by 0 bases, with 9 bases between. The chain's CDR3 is CASSQAYSTNYGYTF. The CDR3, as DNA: TGTGCCAGCAGCCAAGCGTACAGTACTAACTATGGCTACACCTTC.

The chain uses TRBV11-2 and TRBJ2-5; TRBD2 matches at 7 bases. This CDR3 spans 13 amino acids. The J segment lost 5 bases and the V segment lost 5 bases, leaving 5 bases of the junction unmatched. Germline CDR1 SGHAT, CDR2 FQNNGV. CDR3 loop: CASSGAGGETQYF. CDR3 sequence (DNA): TGTGCCAGCAGCGGGGCCGGGGGGGAGACCCAGTACTTC. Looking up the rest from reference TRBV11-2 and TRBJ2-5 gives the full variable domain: EAGVAQSPRYKIIEKRQSVAFWCNPISGHATLYWYQQILGQGPKLLIQFQNNGVVDDSQLPKDRFSAERLKGVDSTLKIQPAKLEDSAVYLCASSGAGGETQYFGPGTRLLVL.

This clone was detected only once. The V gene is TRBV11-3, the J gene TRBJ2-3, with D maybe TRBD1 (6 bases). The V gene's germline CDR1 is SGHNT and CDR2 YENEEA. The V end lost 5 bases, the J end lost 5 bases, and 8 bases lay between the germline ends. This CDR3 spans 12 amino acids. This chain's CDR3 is CASSKDRDTQYF. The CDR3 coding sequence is TGTGCCAGCAGCAAGGACAGAGATACGCAGTATTTT.

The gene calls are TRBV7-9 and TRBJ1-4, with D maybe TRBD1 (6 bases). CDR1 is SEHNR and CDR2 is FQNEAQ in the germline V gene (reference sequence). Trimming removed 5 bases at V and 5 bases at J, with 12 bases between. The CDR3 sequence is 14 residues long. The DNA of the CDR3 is TGTGCCAGCAGCCGGACAGAGGAAAATGAAAAACTGTTTTTT. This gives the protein CASSRTEENEKLFF.

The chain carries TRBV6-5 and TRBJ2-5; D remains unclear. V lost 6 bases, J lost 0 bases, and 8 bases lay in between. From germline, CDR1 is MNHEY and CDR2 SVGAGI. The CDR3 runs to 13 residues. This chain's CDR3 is CASRQVNQETQYF. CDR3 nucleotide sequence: TGTGCCAGCAGGCAGGTGAACCAAGAGACCCAGTACTTC.

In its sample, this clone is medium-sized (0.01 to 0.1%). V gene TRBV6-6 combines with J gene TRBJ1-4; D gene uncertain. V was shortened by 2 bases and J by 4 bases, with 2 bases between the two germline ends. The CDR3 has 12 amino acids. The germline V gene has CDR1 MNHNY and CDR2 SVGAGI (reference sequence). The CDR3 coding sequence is TGTGCCAGCAGTTACCTTAATGAAAAACTGTTTTTT. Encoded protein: CASSYLNEKLFF.

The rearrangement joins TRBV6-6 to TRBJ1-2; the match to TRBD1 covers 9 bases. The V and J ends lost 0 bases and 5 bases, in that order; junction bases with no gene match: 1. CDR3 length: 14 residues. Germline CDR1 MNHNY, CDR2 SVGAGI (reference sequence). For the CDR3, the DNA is TGTGCCAGCAGTTACTCGGACAGGGGTTATGGCTACACCTTC. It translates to CASSYSDRGYGYTF.

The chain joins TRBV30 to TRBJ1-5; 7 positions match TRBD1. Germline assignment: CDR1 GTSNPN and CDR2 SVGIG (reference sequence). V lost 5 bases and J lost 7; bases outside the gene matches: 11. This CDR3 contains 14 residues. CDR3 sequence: CAWAPGGSEQPQHF. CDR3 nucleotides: TGTGCCTGGGCACCAGGGGGGAGCGAGCAGCCCCAGCATTTT.

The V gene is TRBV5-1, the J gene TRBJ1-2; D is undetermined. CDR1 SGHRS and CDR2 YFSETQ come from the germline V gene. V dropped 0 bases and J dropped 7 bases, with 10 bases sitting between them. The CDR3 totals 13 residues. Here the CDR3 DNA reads TGCGCCAGCAGCTTGGGGGTAGCCTTTGGCTACACCTTC. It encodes CASSLGVAFGYTF.

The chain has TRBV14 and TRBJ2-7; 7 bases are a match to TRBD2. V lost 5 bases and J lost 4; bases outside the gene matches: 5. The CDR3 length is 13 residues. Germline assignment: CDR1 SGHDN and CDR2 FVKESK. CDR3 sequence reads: CASSVHGRYEQYF. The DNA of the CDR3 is TGTGCCAGCAGCGTACACGGGAGGTACGAGCAGTACTTC.

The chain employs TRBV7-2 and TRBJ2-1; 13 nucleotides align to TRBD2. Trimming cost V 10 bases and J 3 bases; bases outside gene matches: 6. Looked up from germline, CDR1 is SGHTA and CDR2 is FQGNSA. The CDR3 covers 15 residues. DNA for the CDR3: TGTGCCACCAGGACTAGCGGGGGCTACTACAATGAGCAGTTCTTC. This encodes CATRTSGGYYNEQFF.

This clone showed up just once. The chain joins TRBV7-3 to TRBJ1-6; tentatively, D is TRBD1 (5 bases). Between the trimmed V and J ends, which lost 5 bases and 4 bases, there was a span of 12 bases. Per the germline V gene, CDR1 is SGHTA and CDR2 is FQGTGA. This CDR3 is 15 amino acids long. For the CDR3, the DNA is TGTGCCAGCAGCCTGCGGGACTCTTATAATTCACCCCTCCACTTT. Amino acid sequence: CASSLRDSYNSPLHF. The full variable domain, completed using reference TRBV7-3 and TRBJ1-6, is GAGVSQTPSNKVTEKGKYVELRCDPISGHTALYWYRQSLGQGPEFLIYFQGTGAADDSGLPNDRFFAVRPEGSVSTLKIQRTERGDSAVYLCASSLRDSYNSPLHFGNGTRLTVT.

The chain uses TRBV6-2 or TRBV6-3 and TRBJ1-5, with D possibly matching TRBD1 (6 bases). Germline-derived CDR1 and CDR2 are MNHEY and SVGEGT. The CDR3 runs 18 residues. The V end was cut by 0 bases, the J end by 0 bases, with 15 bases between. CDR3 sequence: CASSYSKGQFYSNQPQHF. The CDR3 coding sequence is TGTGCCAGCAGTTACTCGAAGGGACAATTCTATAGCAATCAGCCCCAGCATTTT.

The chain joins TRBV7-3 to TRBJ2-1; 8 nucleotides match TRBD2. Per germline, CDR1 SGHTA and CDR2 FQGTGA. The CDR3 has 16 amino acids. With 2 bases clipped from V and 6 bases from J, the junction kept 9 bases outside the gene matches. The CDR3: CASSLWAGGVPNEQFF. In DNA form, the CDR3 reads TGTGCCAGCAGCTTATGGGCGGGGGGAGTCCCCAATGAGCAGTTCTTC.

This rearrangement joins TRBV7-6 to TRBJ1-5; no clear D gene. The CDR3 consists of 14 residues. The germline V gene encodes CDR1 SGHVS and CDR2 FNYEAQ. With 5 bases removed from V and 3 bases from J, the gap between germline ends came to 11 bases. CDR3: CASSPMGLNQPQHF. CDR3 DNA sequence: TGTGCCAGCAGCCCTATGGGCCTCAATCAGCCCCAGCATTTT.

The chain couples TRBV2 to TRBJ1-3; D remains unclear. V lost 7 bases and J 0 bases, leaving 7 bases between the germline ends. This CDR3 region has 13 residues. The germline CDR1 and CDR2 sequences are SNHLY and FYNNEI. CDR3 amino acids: CASKTDSGNTIYF. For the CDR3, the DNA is TGTGCCAGCAAAACAGACTCTGGAAACACCATATATTTT. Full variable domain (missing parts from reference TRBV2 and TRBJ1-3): EPEVTQTPSHQVTQMGQEVILRCVPISNHLYFYWYRQILGQKVEFLVSFYNNEISEKSEIFDDQFSVERPDGSNFTLKIRSTKLEDSAMYFCASKTDSGNTIYFGEGSWLTVV.

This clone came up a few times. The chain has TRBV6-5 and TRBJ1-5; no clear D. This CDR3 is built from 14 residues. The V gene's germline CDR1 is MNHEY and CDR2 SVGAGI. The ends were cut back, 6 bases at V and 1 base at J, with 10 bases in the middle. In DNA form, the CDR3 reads TGTGCCAGCAGGGGCCTGGCCAGCAATCAGCCCCAGCATTTT. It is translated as CASRGLASNQPQHF.

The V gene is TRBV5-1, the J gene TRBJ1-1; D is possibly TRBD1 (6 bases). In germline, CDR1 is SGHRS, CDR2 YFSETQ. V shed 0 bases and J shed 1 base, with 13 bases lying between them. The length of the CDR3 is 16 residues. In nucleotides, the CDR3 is TGCGCCAGCAGCTTGGCCATATTGACAGGGAACACTGAAGCTTTCTTT. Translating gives CASSLAILTGNTEAFF.

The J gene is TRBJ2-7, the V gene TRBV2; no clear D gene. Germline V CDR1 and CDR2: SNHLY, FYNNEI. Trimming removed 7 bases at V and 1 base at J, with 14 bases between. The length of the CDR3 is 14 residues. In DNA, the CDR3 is TGTGCCAGCATTGGGCAAGCAACTTCCTACGAGCAGTACTTC. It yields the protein CASIGQATSYEQYF.

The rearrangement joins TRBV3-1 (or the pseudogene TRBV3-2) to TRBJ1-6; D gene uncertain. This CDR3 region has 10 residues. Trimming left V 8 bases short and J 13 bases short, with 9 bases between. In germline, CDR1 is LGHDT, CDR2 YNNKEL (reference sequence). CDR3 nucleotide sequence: TGTGCCAGCGGCCCCGTTCCCCTCCACTTT. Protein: CASGPVPLHF.

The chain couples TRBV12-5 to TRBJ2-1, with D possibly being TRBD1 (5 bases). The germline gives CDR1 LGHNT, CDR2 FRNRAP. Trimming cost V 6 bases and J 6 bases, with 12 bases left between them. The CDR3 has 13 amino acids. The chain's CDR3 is CASGPGLFNEQFF. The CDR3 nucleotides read TGTGCTAGTGGGCCAGGGCTTTTCAATGAGCAGTTCTTC.

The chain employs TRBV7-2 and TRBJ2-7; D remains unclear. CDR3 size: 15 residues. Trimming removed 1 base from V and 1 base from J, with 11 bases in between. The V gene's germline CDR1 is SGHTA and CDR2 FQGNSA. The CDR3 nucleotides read TGTGCCAGCAGCTTAGGCGCCAGGCCATCCTACGAGCAGTACTTC. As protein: CASSLGARPSYEQYF.

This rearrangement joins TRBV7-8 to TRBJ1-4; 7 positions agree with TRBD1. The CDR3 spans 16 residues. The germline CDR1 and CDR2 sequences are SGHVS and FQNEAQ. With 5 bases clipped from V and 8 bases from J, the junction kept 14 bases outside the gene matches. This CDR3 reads CASSRPRRGREEKLFF. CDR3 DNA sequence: TGTGCCAGCAGCCGACCTCGGAGGGGGCGCGAAGAAAAACTGTTTTTT.

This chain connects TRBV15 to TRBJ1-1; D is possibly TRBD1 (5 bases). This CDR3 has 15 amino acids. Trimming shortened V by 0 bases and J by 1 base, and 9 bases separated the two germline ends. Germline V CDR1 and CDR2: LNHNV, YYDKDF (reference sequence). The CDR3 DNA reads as TGTGCCACCAGCAGAGATTTGGGGGGGAACACTGAAGCTTTCTTT. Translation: CATSRDLGGNTEAFF.

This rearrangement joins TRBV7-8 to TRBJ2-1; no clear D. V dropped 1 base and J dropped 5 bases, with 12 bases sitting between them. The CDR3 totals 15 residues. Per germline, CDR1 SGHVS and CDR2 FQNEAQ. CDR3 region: CASSLGPRWDNEQFF. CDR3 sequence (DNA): TGTGCCAGCAGCTTAGGGCCTAGGTGGGACAATGAGCAGTTCTTC.

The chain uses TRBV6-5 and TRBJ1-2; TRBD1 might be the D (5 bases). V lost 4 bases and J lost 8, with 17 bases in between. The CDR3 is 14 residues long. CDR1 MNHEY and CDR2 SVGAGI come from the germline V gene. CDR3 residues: CASSFREGLGGYTF. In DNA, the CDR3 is TGTGCCAGCAGTTTTAGGGAGGGACTCGGGGGCTACACCTTC.

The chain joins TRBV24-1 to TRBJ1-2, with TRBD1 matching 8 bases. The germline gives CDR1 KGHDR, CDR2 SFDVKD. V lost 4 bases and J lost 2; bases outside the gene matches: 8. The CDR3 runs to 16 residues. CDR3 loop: CATSDPDRAGNYGYTF. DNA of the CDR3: TGTGCCACCAGTGACCCGGACAGGGCCGGGAACTATGGCTACACCTTC.

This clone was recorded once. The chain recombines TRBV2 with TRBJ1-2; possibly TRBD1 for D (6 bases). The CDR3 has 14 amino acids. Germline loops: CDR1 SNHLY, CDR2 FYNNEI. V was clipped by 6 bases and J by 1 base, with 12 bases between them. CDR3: CASRSGTNNYGYTF. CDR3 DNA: TGTGCCAGCAGGAGCGGGACAAATAACTATGGCTACACCTTC.

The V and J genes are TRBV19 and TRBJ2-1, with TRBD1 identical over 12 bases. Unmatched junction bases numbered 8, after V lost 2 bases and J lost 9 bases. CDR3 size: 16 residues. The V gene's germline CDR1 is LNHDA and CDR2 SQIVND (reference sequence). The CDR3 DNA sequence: TGTGCCAGTAGTATACTCCGGGACAGGGGGCCGGTTGAGCAGTTCTTC. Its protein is CASSILRDRGPVEQFF.